These T cell receptor beta chains were read from a single sample in a study of identical twins. TCRdb ran MiXCR on the 5' RACE reads and lists one entry per CDR3 protein. Of 1.5 million to 2 million distinct CDR3 sequences listed, about 32% are singletons. The sample was cord blood. The receptor source for this set is a newborn girl in good health. Each CDR3 is given with its conserved first and last residue. Fields, in order: D gene, J gene, clone size, V gene, CDR3 DNA, CDR3 protein. D genes are given only for firm matches. Where a row states a size, it is once, few, many or the class of an expanded clone; other rows omit it.

>TRBD1|TRBJ1-2|few|TRBV30
TGTGCCTGGAGGCCGGGACAGTCCTATGGCTACACCTTC
CAWRPGQSYGYTF
>NA|TRBJ1-2|NA|TRBV3-1
TGTGCCAGCAGCCAATATAGGGTGGCCCCTAACTATGGCTACACCTTC
CASSQYRVAPNYGYTF
>TRBD1|TRBJ2-7|NA|TRBV6-6
TGTGCCAGCGGAGAGGGACAGACCTCCTACGAGCAGTACTTC
CASGEGQTSYEQYF
>TRBD1|TRBJ1-1|few|TRBV27
TGTGCCAGCAGTACCCCGACAGGGAAGGCGAACACTGAAGCTTTCTTT
CASSTPTGKANTEAFF
>NA|TRBJ2-7|few|TRBV4-1
TGCGCCAGCAGCCGGCATGGACTTAGCTCCTACGAGCAGTACTTC
CASSRHGLSSYEQYF
>NA|TRBJ2-1|many|TRBV7-2
TGTGCCAGCAGTTCCACTTGGGGCAATGAGCAGTTCTTC
CASSSTWGNEQFF
>NA|TRBJ1-5|NA|TRBV29-1
TGCAGCGTCACCATTGAGGGGGACAATCAGCCCCAGCATTTT
CSVTIEGDNQPQHF
>TRBD2|TRBJ2-7|many|TRBV7-2
TGTGCCAGCAGCCCCCTGACGACTAGCGGGATTAACGAGCAGTACTTC
CASSPLTTSGINEQYF
>TRBD2|TRBJ2-1|NA|TRBV20-1
TGCAGTGCTCCTACTAGCGGGGGTGACAATGAGCAGTTCTTC
CSAPTSGGDNEQFF
>NA|TRBJ1-1|NA|TRBV7-9
TGTGCCAGCAGCGTCAACCGAAGGGGGGACACTGAAGCTTTCTTT
CASSVNRRGDTEAFF
>NA|TRBJ2-7|few|TRBV6-6
TGTGCCAGCCGTATGGGTTCCTACGAGCAGTACTTC
CASRMGSYEQYF
>TRBD1|TRBJ2-4|few|TRBV7-9
TGTGCCAGCAGCTTATCGGGACAGGGCCGAGCTAAAAACATTCAGTACTTC
CASSLSGQGRAKNIQYF
>NA|TRBJ2-7|NA|TRBV25-1
TGTGCCAGCAGTGAATTGGGCCTCGGGGGGCCCCAAGAGGCCCTGTACTTC
CASSELGLGGPQEALYF
>TRBD2|TRBJ2-3|many|TRBV5-1
TGTGCCAGCAGCCTAAGACTAGCGAGAGATACGCAGTATTTT
CASSLRLARDTQYF
>NA|TRBJ2-1|NA|TRBV5-4
TGTGCCACCAAAGGCTCCTACAATGAGCAGTTCTTC
CATKGSYNEQFF
>NA|TRBJ2-5|NA|TRBV29-1
TGCAGCGTTGCGCCCGCGGGGCGGTGGGAGACCCAGTACTTC
CSVAPAGRWETQYF
>NA|TRBJ2-7|few|TRBV3-1
TGTGCCAGCAGCCAAGACCTATCAAGGGCGGAGCAGTACTTC
CASSQDLSRAEQYF
>NA|TRBJ2-3|few|TRBV6-1
TGTGCCAGCATCCTATTGAATACGCAGTATTTT
CASILLNTQYF
>NA|TRBJ2-1|few|TRBV7-8
TGTGCCAGCAGCCCAAGAACCGACAATGAGCAGTTCTTC
CASSPRTDNEQFF
>NA|TRBJ1-5|NA|TRBV27
TGTGCCAGCAGTTCCTCCATCCCCCGGGCTCTGCCCCAGCATTTT
CASSSSIPRALPQHF
>NA|TRBJ2-1|NA|TRBV27
TGTGCCAGCAGTCCCTTTAGCGTCAGCCTTTACAATGAGCAGTTCTTC
CASSPFSVSLYNEQFF
>NA|TRBJ1-6|NA|TRBV3-1
TGTGCCAGCAGCTCCAGAGGGAAGGACACTTCACCCCTCCACTTT
CASSSRGKDTSPLHF
>TRBD2|TRBJ2-3|NA|TRBV25-1
TGTGCCAGCAGTGAAGGGACTAGCGGGAGACCTACGCAGTATTTT
CASSEGTSGRPTQYF
>TRBD1|TRBJ1-2|few|TRBV27
TGTGCCAGCAGTTTATGGACAGGGGGCTTTGGCTACACCTTC
CASSLWTGGFGYTF
>NA|TRBJ2-7|NA|TRBV27
TGTGCCAGCAGTTACGCCCTCTCCTACGAGCAGTACTTC
CASSYALSYEQYF
>TRBD2|TRBJ2-3|few|TRBV2
TGTGCCAGCCTAGCGGGAGGGTTCACAGATACGCAGTATTTT
CASLAGGFTDTQYF
>NA|TRBJ2-7|NA|TRBV20-1
TGCAGTGCTAGATCGCTTCATGTATCCTACGAGCAGTACTTC
CSARSLHVSYEQYF
>TRBD1|TRBJ2-3|NA|TRBV24-1
TGTGCCACCAGTCCCCCCGGACAGGGATACACAGATACGCAGTATTTT
CATSPPGQGYTDTQYF